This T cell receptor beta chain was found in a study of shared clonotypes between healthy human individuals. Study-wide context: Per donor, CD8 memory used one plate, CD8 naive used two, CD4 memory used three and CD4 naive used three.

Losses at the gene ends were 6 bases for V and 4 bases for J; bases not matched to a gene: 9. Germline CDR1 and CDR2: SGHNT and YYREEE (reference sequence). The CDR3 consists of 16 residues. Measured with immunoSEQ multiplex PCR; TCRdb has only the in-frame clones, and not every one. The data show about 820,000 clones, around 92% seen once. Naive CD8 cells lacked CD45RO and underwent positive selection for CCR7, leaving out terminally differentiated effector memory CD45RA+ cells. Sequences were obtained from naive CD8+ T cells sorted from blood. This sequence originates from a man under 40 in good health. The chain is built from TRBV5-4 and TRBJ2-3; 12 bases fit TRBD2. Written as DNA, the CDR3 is TGTGCCAGCACAGAACTAGCGGGAGGTCTTGCAGATACGCAGTATTTT. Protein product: CASTELAGGLADTQYF.